This entry lists 10 T cell receptor beta chains sequenced from one sample in a study of Graves' ophthalmopathy and Graves' hyperthyroidism. The TCR beta CDR3 regions underwent amplification from RNA transcripts. First-round RT-PCR used HTBI primers; second-round multiplex PCR followed. TCRdb passed the multiplex PCR reads through MiXCR, listing each CDR3 protein once. Of 45,000 to 60,000 distinct CDR3 sequences in the sample, around 50% were seen once. The sample consisted of peripheral blood. These receptors were taken from an adult woman with Graves' ophthalmopathy.

This clonotype has a count of ten or more. J is TRBJ2-7 and V is TRBV28; TRBD1 might be the D (6 bases). CDR1 and CDR2 (germline): MDHEN, SYDVKM. CDR3 length: 15 amino acids. With 5 bases removed from V and 0 bases from J, the gap between germline ends came to 14 bases. CDR3 residues: CASSAHTGISYEQYF. CDR3 nucleotides: TGTGCCAGCAGTGCCCACACAGGGATCTCCTACGAGCAGTACTTC.

Ten or more counts support this clonotype. The chain links TRBV5-4 to TRBJ1-1, with D maybe TRBD1 (5 bases). Germline V gene sequence: CDR1 SGHNT, CDR2 YYREEE (reference sequence). Trimming took 3 bases from V and 3 from J, leaving 9 bases between them. The CDR3 is made up of 13 amino acids. The CDR3 DNA follows: TGTGCCAGCAGCTATACAGGAGACACTGAAGCTTTCTTT. Its protein is CASSYTGDTEAFF.

Many counts were recorded for this clonotype. The chain has TRBV6-2 or TRBV6-3 and TRBJ1-1, with D unresolved. There are 14 residues in the CDR3. V gave up 0 bases and J gave up 1 base, with 6 bases separating them. Germline-derived CDR1 and CDR2 are MNHEY and SVGEGT. The CDR3 nucleotides read TGTGCCAGCAGTTACTCCCCTGGGAACACTGAAGCTTTCTTT. This gives the protein CASSYSPGNTEAFF.

At least ten counts were recorded for this clonotype. The chain is built from TRBV4-1 and TRBJ1-4, with D uncertain. The CDR3 has 15 residues. V was clipped by 1 base and J by 3 bases, with 9 bases between them. Germline V gene sequence: CDR1 MGHRA, CDR2 YSYEKL. The CDR3 DNA sequence: TGCGCCAGCAGCCAAGTGCTGGGCTCTAATGAAAAACTGTTTTTT. It specifies CASSQVLGSNEKLFF.

This clonotype has ten or more counts. The chain uses TRBV12-3 or TRBV12-4 and TRBJ1-2, with TRBD1 identical over 7 bases. V shed 6 bases, J shed 0 bases, and the junction held 7 bases outside the gene matches. The CDR3 is 15 amino acids. This CDR3 reads CASRPGTASNYGYTF. The CDR3 DNA reads as TGTGCCAGCAGACCCGGGACAGCCTCTAACTATGGCTACACCTTC.

The chain employs TRBV10-1 and TRBJ2-3, with TRBD1 identical over 7 bases. CDR3 length equals 15 residues. Unmatched junction bases numbered 7, after V lost 3 bases and J lost 4 bases. CDR1 is WNHNN, CDR2 SYGVQD, per germline (reference sequence). The CDR3 DNA sequence: TGCGCCAGCAGTGAAGGGACAGCCGTTTCAGATACGCAGTATTTT. This sequence encodes CASSEGTAVSDTQYF.

This clonotype has ten or more counts. CDR3 nucleotides: TGTGCCAGCAGCCCAGTTAAGGGGAGCGAGCAGTACTTC. This translates into CASSPVKGSEQYF. The chain has TRBV7-9 and TRBJ2-7, with D possibly called TRBD1 or TRBD2 (5 bases each). Germline-derived CDR1 and CDR2 are SEHNR and FQNEAQ (reference sequence). V was clipped by 5 bases and J by 6 bases, with 14 bases between them. The CDR3 is made up of 13 amino acids. Full variable domain (outside the CDR3, taken from reference TRBV7-9 and TRBJ2-7): DTGVSQNPRHKITKRGQNVTFRCDPISEHNRLYWYRQTLGQGPEFLTYFQNEAQLEKSRLLSDRFSAERPKGSFSTLEIQRTEQGDSAMYLCASSPVKGSEQYFGPGTRLTVT.

The V gene is TRBV7-3, the J gene TRBJ2-3; D is unclear. Trimming removed 2 bases from V and 11 bases from J, with 17 bases in between. The CDR3 totals 14 residues. Germline V gene sequence: CDR1 SGHTA, CDR2 FQGTGA. The CDR3 bases are TGTGCCAGCAGCTTATATGGCGAGTACAATGAGCAGTATTTT. The encoded protein is CASSLYGEYNEQYF.

Notes on this clonotype: A much larger clonotype is one base distant, so this may be a read error. The chain uses TRBV4-1 and TRBJ1-5; D not certain. V lost 4 bases and J 2 bases, leaving 15 bases between the germline ends. The V gene's germline CDR1 is MGHRA and CDR2 YSYEKL. The CDR3 has 16 residues. The CDR3, as DNA: TGCGCCAGCAGCCGGCATGGTTTGGATGGCAATCAGCCCCAGCATTTT. Residues: CASSRHGLDGNQPQHF.

This clonotype appeared many times. The chain is built from TRBV5-1 and TRBJ2-4; 8 nucleotides match TRBD1. The CDR3 is 17 residues long. The germline V gene encodes CDR1 SGHRS and CDR2 YFSETQ. The junction had 6 bases not matched to a gene; V was cut back by 0 bases and J by 1 base. CDR3: CASSLDRQGKAKNIQYF. For the CDR3, the DNA is TGCGCCAGCAGCTTGGACCGACAGGGGAAGGCCAAAAACATTCAGTACTTC.